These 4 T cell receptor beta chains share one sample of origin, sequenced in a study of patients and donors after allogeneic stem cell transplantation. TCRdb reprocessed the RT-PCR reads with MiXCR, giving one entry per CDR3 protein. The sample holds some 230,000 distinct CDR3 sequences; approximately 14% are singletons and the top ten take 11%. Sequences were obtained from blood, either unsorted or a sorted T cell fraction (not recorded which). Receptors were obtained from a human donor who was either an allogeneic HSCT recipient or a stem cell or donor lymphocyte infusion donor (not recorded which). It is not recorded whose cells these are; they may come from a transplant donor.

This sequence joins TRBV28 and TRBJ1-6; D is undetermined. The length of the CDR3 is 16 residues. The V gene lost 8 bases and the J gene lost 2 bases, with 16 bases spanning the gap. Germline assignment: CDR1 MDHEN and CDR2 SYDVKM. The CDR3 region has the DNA TGTGCCAGCTACCATACGATTGGTACCTATAATTCACCCCTCCACTTT. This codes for CASYHTIGTYNSPLHF.

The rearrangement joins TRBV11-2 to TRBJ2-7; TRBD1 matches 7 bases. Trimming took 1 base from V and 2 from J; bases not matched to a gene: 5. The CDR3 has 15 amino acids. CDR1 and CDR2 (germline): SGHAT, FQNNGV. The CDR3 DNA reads TGTGCCAGCAGCTTAGGACAGGGAAGTCCCTACGAGCAGTACTTC. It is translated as CASSLGQGSPYEQYF.

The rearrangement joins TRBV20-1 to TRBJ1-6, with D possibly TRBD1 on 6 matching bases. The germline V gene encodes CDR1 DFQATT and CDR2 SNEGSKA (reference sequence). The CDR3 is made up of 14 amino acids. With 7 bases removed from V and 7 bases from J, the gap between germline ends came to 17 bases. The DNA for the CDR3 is TGCAGTGTTGTAGGGGGGATGGACAATTCACCCCTCCACTTT. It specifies CSVVGGMDNSPLHF.

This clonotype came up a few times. The CDR3 protein is CASSLETSMNTEAFF. The DNA of the CDR3 is TGCGCCAGCAGCTTGGAAACTTCAATGAACACTGAAGCTTTCTTT. The J gene is TRBJ1-1, the V gene TRBV5-1, with no clear D. Germline values: CDR1 SGHRS, CDR2 YFSETQ. This CDR3 is built from 15 residues. The ends were cut back, 0 bases at V and 0 bases at J, with 9 bases in the middle.